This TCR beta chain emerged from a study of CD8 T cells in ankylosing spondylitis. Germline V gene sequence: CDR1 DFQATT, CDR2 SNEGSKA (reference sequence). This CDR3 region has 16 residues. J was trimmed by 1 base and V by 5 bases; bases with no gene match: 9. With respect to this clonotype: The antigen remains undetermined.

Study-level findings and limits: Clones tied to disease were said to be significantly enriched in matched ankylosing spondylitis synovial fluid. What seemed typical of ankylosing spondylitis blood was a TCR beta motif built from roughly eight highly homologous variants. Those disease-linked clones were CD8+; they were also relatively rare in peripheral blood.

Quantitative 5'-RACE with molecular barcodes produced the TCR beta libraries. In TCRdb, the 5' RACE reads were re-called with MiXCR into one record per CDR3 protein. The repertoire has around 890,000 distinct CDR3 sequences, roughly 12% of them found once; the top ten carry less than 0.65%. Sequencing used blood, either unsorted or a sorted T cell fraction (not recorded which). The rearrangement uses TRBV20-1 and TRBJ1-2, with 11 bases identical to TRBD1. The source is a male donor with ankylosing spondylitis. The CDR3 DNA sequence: TGCAGTGCTCCGGACAGGGGGCGACTTCTTAACTATGGCTACACCTTC. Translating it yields CSAPDRGRLLNYGYTF.